The rows below give T cell receptor beta chains drawn from one sample of a study of Ad26.COV2.S vaccination and SARS-CoV-2 variants. The table came from immunoSEQ multiplex PCR; TCRdb's copy has only in-frame clones and leaves some out. The profile shows approximately 140,000 clones, 75% to 90% of them singletons. The specimen was peripheral blood, collected after recovery from COVID-19. The receptor source for this set is a human donor who had recovered from COVID-19. Each CDR3 is given with its conserved first and last residue.

j_call: TRBJ1-2; v_call: TRBV29-1; cdr3_aa: CSVERGYTF
j_call: TRBJ2-7; v_call: TRBV6-5; cdr3_aa: CASSYSTWTGGNEQYF
j_call: TRBJ1-1; v_call: TRBV19; cdr3_aa: CASSIDGVPTEAFF
j_call: TRBJ2-3; v_call: TRBV21-1; cdr3_aa: CASSKHGVCTDTQYF
j_call: TRBJ2-7; v_call: TRBV24-1; cdr3_aa: CATSLRTGDEQYF
j_call: TRBJ1-4; v_call: TRBV3-1/TRBV3-2; cdr3_aa: CASKRLGTNEKLFF
j_call: TRBJ2-7; v_call: TRBV6-5; cdr3_aa: CASSYSGGGEQYF
j_call: TRBJ1-1; v_call: TRBV20-1; cdr3_aa: CSAWSRTEAFF
j_call: TRBJ1-2; v_call: TRBV27; cdr3_aa: CASTWAAGGTYGYTF
j_call: TRBJ1-2; v_call: TRBV5-6; cdr3_aa: CASSLWAGRYGYTF
j_call: TRBJ1-4; v_call: TRBV9; cdr3_aa: CASSVSSGTNEKLFF
j_call: TRBJ1-1; v_call: TRBV3-1/TRBV3-2; cdr3_aa: CASSHVQLTEAFF
j_call: TRBJ1-4; v_call: TRBV5-1; cdr3_aa: CASSLGDSGEKLFF
j_call: TRBJ2-7; v_call: TRBV19; cdr3_aa: CASRGPGTESSYEQYF
j_call: TRBJ1-2; v_call: TRBV10-3; cdr3_aa: CAINQGQGVVYTF
j_call: TRBJ2-5; v_call: TRBV14; cdr3_aa: CASSQGLFETQYF
j_call: TRBJ2-7; v_call: TRBV28; cdr3_aa: CASGGGQASGRYEQYF
j_call: TRBJ2-3; v_call: TRBV2; cdr3_aa: CASNAGGLDTQYF
j_call: TRBJ1-3; v_call: TRBV3-1/TRBV3-2; cdr3_aa: CASKRASGNTIYF
j_call: TRBJ2-7; v_call: TRBV28; cdr3_aa: CASRRWTGSSYEQYF
j_call: TRBJ1-2; v_call: TRBV3-1/TRBV3-2; cdr3_aa: CASSRQGVGGYTF
j_call: TRBJ2-1; v_call: TRBV7-2; cdr3_aa: CASSLAAGGNEQFF
j_call: TRBJ2-7; v_call: TRBV7-7; cdr3_aa: CASSLYKGSSYEQYF
j_call: TRBJ2-1; v_call: TRBV7-9; cdr3_aa: CASSQSNSGQGYNEQFF
j_call: TRBJ2-5; v_call: TRBV5-1; cdr3_aa: CASSFNRHQETQYF
j_call: TRBJ1-2; v_call: TRBV5-4; cdr3_aa: CASSFSRGREGYTF
j_call: TRBJ1-6; v_call: TRBV5-4; cdr3_aa: CASSFSGQGNSPLHF
j_call: TRBJ1-1; v_call: TRBV28; cdr3_aa: CASRSGTGDTEAFF
j_call: TRBJ1-4; v_call: TRBV28; cdr3_aa: CASRGVTNEKLFF
j_call: TRBJ1-1; v_call: TRBV2; cdr3_aa: CASMADSQNTEAFF
j_call: TRBJ2-1; v_call: TRBV6-5; cdr3_aa: CASSFRGSEQFF
j_call: TRBJ1-6; v_call: TRBV7-2; cdr3_aa: CASSLGPEGSPLHF
j_call: TRBJ2-5; v_call: TRBV7-2; cdr3_aa: CASSKGGEAGLYQETQYF
j_call: TRBJ1-1; v_call: TRBV7-9; cdr3_aa: CASSLTMNTEAFF
j_call: TRBJ1-4; v_call: TRBV6-5; cdr3_aa: CASSYHPTGYNEKLFF
j_call: TRBJ1-3; v_call: TRBV5-1; cdr3_aa: CASSFWVNSGNTIYF
j_call: TRBJ2-7; v_call: TRBV5-1; cdr3_aa: CASSLLGGSGYEQYF
j_call: TRBJ2-1; v_call: TRBV25-1; cdr3_aa: CASSGVTSGYNEQFF
j_call: TRBJ1-4; v_call: TRBV4-1; cdr3_aa: CASSLGQTNEKLFF
j_call: TRBJ2-6; v_call: TRBV7-9; cdr3_aa: CASSDKTGGANVLTF
j_call: TRBJ1-2; v_call: TRBV7-8; cdr3_aa: CASSVQTGGPFYTF
j_call: TRBJ1-1; v_call: TRBV4-1; cdr3_aa: CASRRGSSTEAFF
j_call: TRBJ2-7; v_call: TRBV7-2; cdr3_aa: CASSPRTRTTYEQYF
j_call: TRBJ1-1; v_call: TRBV5-1; cdr3_aa: CASSLGTGNAEAFF
j_call: TRBJ2-7; v_call: TRBV6-5; cdr3_aa: CASSYDRSYEQYF
j_call: TRBJ1-3; v_call: TRBV7-2; cdr3_aa: CASRIQGYSGNTIYF
j_call: TRBJ1-2; v_call: TRBV28; cdr3_aa: CASSLPYSQINYGYTF
j_call: TRBJ2-1; v_call: TRBV30; cdr3_aa: CAWSVLANGEQFF
j_call: TRBJ1-4; v_call: TRBV4-1; cdr3_aa: CASSQDDRVGEKLFF
j_call: TRBJ1-6; v_call: TRBV18; cdr3_aa: CASSPGTVDNSPLHF
j_call: TRBJ1-2; v_call: TRBV11-3; cdr3_aa: CASSLMVWQGNGYTF
j_call: TRBJ2-3; v_call: TRBV7-6; cdr3_aa: CASSLVRGGGDTQYF
j_call: TRBJ1-1; v_call: TRBV18; cdr3_aa: CASSSSLRDTEAFF
j_call: TRBJ2-1; v_call: TRBV27; cdr3_aa: CASRDLRTSGGLSEQFF